This TCR beta chain was retrieved from a study of T cell responses to AZD1222 COVID-19 vaccine. Whole-study findings and limits: Variant regions that are unmutated are reportedly the target of nearly half of spike-specific TCRs. Mostly white British, mostly female donors; authors suggested clonal diversity may be underestimated.

Sequenced by immunoSEQ multiplex PCR; TCRdb stores in-frame clones only, minus some. The data hold 80,000 to 95,000 clones, with about nine tenths observed a single time. Worth noting for this clone: Its antigen is unknown.

The source of this sequence is an adult who received the AZD1222 COVID-19 vaccine. The sequencing used peripheral blood, collected 28 days after the second AZD1222 dose.

The CDR3 bases are TGTGCCACCAGCAGAGTCGGGTCGGTTAACTATGGCTACACCTTC. Translated, it gives CATSRVGSVNYGYTF. This chain joins TRBV15 and TRBJ1-2; D not certain. V dropped 1 base and J dropped 1 base, with 10 bases sitting between them. CDR1 and CDR2 (germline): LNHNV, YYDKDF (reference sequence). This CDR3 has 15 amino acids.